Presented here are 7 T cell receptor beta chains from one specimen sequenced in a study of OX40 agonist ivuxolimab in advanced cancers. The method was immunoSEQ multiplex PCR; TCRdb's version includes in-frame clones alone and lacks a portion of them. The repertoire has 85,000 to 100,000 clones, more than 70% of them found once; the top ten carry about 0.22%. The source material was CD4+ or CD8+ T cells sorted from blood, sampled in a trial of the OX40 agonist ivuxolimab. These receptors originate from an adult with an advanced solid tumor such as melanoma, head and neck, liver or kidney cancer.

The chain has TRBV21-1 and TRBJ2-1. TRBV21-1 is classified as a pseudogene. CDR3 length: 15 amino acids. The CDR3 reads CASSPRAALTHEQFF. The CDR3 nucleotides are TGTGCCAGCAGCCCACGAGCAGCTCTTACCCATGAGCAGTTCTTC.

The rearrangement links TRBV27 to TRBJ1-1; D may be TRBD1 (5 bases). V was cut by 7 bases and J by 4 bases, with 19 bases left in between. Germline CDR1 reads MNHEY; CDR2 reads SMNVEV (reference sequence). The CDR3 is 15 amino acids. This chain's CDR3 is CASIIWGYRSTEAFF. CDR3 nucleotides: TGTGCCAGCATTATCTGGGGCTACAGATCCACTGAAGCTTTCTTT.

The chain combines TRBV27 with TRBJ2-3; a possible D gene is TRBD2 (5 bases). Germline CDR1 reads MNHEY; CDR2 reads SMNVEV (reference sequence). Deletions cut 9 bases from V and 3 bases from J, with 16 bases between. There are 14 residues in the CDR3. CDR3 sequence (DNA): TGTGCCAGTAGGAAAACTAGGGTGACAGATACGCAGTATTTT. This translates into CASRKTRVTDTQYF.

This clone was seen only once. V and J are TRBV5-1 and TRBJ1-5; D perhaps matches TRBD1 (6 bases). Germline CDR1 SGHRS, CDR2 YFSETQ. The CDR3 runs 15 residues. V lost 2 bases, J lost 5 bases, and 14 bases lay in between. CDR3 in amino acids: CASSFSGVRDQPQHF. In nucleotides, the CDR3 is TGCGCCAGCAGCTTTTCAGGGGTACGAGATCAGCCCCAGCATTTT. Full variable domain (remainder filled in from reference TRBV5-1 and TRBJ1-5): KAGVTQTPRYLIKTRGQQVTLSCSPISGHRSVSWYQQTPGQGLQFLFEYFSETQRNKGNFPGRFSGRQFSNSRSEMNVSTLELGDSALYLCASSFSGVRDQPQHFGDGTRLSIL.

The V and J genes are TRBV5-1 and TRBJ1-4; D is unresolved. This CDR3 has 15 residues. CDR1 SGHRS and CDR2 YFSETQ come from the germline V gene. V was shortened by 0 bases and J by 8 bases, with 14 bases between the two germline ends. This chain's CDR3 is CASSLGQANLEKLFF. The CDR3 bases are TGCGCCAGCAGCTTGGGGCAGGCAAACCTGGAAAAACTGTTTTTT.

V and J are TRBV7-9 and TRBJ1-1, with D perhaps matching TRBD1 (6 bases). The length of the CDR3 is 15 residues. Trimming removed 3 bases from V and 1 base from J, with 12 bases in between. Germline V CDR1 and CDR2: SEHNR, FQNEAQ (reference sequence). CDR3 nucleotide sequence: TGTGCCAGCAGCTTCCGGGACACCTCGAACACTGAAGCTTTCTTT. This encodes CASSFRDTSNTEAFF.

This clone turned up a few times. V usage is TRBV27 and J usage is TRBJ1-1; TRBD1 matches at 9 bases. Germline loops: CDR1 MNHEY, CDR2 SMNVEV (reference sequence). V was clipped by 5 bases and J by 4 bases; unmatched bases: 20. CDR3 length: 19 residues. The CDR3 DNA reads TGTGCCAGCAGTCTAGAAAGAATGGGACAGGGTACTTTCGGCACTGAAGCTTTCTTT. It encodes CASSLERMGQGTFGTEAFF.